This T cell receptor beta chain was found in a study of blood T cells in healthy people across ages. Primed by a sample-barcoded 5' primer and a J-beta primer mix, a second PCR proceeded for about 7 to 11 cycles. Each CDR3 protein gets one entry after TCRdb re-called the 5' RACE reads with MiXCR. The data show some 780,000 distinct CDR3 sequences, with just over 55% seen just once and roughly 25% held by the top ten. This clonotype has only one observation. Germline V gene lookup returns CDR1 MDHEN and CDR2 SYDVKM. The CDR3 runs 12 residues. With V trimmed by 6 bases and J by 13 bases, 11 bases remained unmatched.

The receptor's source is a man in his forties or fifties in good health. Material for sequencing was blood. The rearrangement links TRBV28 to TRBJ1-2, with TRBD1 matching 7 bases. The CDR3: CASRTRTGPGTF. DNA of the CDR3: TGTGCCAGCAGGACCAGGACAGGCCCGGGCACCTTC.